This T cell receptor (beta chain) was captured in a study of cytomegalovirus exposure and HLA in healthy donors. A note on this clone: What it recognizes is unknown.

PCR used 60 Vbeta primers and 13 Jbeta primers. Sequencing used immunoSEQ multiplex PCR; TCRdb keeps in-frame clones, though not all of them. The sample carries roughly 300,000 clones, 70% to 90% recorded once. Study-wide results and limits: In a later analysis, compared with equally common non-associated chains, HLA-associated beta chains were more expanded. Productive rates of about 90% or about 30% were seen for most TCR beta V segments in an earlier analysis. Some V segments could not be told apart, so they were left out, TRBV6-2 and TRBV6-3 among them.

V dropped 1 base and J dropped 1 base, with 7 bases sitting between them. The germline V gene has CDR1 SGHAT and CDR2 FQDESV (reference sequence). CDR3 size: 14 residues. This clonotype was sampled from a middle-aged man in good health and CMV-seropositive. Sequencing was done on a sample of PBMCs. The rearrangement links TRBV11-1 to TRBJ1-1; D gene unclear. CDR3 DNA sequence: TGTGCCAGCAGCTTAGTGGCCGAGAACACTGAAGCTTTCTTT. Its protein product is CASSLVAENTEAFF.